Described below is a single TCR beta chain sequence and its context. This entry comes from a study of early T cells in non-severe SARS-CoV-2 infection. The wider study: Unsorted whole-blood RNA was sequenced in bulk, leaving chains unpaired.

Attachment of unique molecular identifiers was made to individual cDNA molecules. TCRdb called the 5' RACE reads again in MiXCR, with one record for every CDR3 protein. The top ten hold about 4.6% of the sample, which has about 44,000 distinct CDR3 sequences, 20% to 25% seen once. The length of the CDR3 is 13 residues. Germline loops: CDR1 SEHNR, CDR2 FQNEAQ (reference sequence). The ends were cut back, 4 bases at V and 7 bases at J, with 14 bases in the middle. The sample consisted of whole blood, taken at baseline. The sequence derives from an adult who was a healthcare worker with PCR-confirmed SARS-CoV-2 infection or an uninfected control (not recorded which). The V call is TRBV7-9, the J call TRBJ2-7; D gene ambiguous. This CDR3 is CASSSLNLGEQYF. The CDR3 DNA follows: TGTGCCAGCAGCTCCCTTAATCTGGGGGAGCAGTACTTC.